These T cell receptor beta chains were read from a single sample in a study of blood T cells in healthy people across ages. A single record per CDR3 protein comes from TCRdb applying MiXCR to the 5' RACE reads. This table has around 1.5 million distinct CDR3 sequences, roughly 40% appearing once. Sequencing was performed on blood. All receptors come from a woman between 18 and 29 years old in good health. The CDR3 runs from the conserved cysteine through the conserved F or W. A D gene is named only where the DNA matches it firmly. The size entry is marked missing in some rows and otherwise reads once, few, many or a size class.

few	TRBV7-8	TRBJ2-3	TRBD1	TGTGCCAGCAGCTCACCGAGGACAGGGCGTCTCGAAGATACGCAGTATTTT	CASSSPRTGRLEDTQYF
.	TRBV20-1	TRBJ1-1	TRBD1	TGCAGTGCTAGCGACAGGGGTGGGAACACTGAAGCTTTCTTT	CSASDRGGNTEAFF
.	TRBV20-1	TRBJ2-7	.	TGCAGTGCTAGCCCCCCTTATGTTGCTCAATCCTACAATGAGCAGTACTTC	CSASPPYVAQSYNEQYF
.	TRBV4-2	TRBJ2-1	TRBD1	TGTGCCAGCAGCCAACGATTCGACAGGGGAGCCTACAATGAGCAGTTCTTC	CASSQRFDRGAYNEQFF
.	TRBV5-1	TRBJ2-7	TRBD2	TGCGCCAGCAGGTTGCGGGGGGGATCGGGCTACGAGCAGTACTTC	CASRLRGGSGYEQYF
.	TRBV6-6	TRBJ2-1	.	TGTGCCAGCAGTTACGAGCCGGGAGCTAATAATGAGCAGTTCTTC	CASSYEPGANNEQFF
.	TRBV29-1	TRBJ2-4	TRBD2	TGCAGCGTTCGACTAGCCCCAGCCAAAAACATTCAGTACTTC	CSVRLAPAKNIQYF
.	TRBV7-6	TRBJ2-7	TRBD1	TGTGCCAGCAGCTTCCAAGCTGGGACAGGGGGCGAGCAGTACTTC	CASSFQAGTGGEQYF
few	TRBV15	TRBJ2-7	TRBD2	TGTGCCACCAGCAGACCGGGACTAGAGGAGTACGAGCAGTACTTC	CATSRPGLEEYEQYF
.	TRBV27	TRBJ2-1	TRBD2	TGTGCCAGCAGAGCAGCGGGGTCTGCATACAATGAGCAGTTCTTC	CASRAAGSAYNEQFF
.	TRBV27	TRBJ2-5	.	TGTGCCAGCAGTGCGACAGTCAACCCTCAAGAGACCCAGTACTTC	CASSATVNPQETQYF
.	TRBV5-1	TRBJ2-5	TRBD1	TGCGCCAGCAGCTTAACCACAGGGGGTTCGGGAGAGACCCAGTACTTC	CASSLTTGGSGETQYF
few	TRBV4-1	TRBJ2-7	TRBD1	TGCGCCAGCAGCCCAGGACAGGGGGCGCATTACGAGCAGTACTTC	CASSPGQGAHYEQYF
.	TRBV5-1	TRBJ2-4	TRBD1	TGCGCCAGCAGCCGCACAGGGGGCGAAAACATTCAGTACTTC	CASSRTGGENIQYF
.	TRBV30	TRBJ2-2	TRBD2	TGTGCCTGGAGTGTCCACAGCGGGGTAGTCGGGACCGGGGAGCTGTTTTTT	CAWSVHSGVVGTGELFF
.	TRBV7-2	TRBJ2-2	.	TGTGCCAGCAGCTCTAGCCACAGCGGGGAGCTGTTTTTT	CASSSSHSGELFF
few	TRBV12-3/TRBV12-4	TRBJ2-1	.	TGTGCCAGCAGTTTAACCCCTATAGCGTCTTCCTACAATGAGCAGTTCTTC	CASSLTPIASSYNEQFF
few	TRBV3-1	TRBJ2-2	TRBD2	TGTGCCAGCAGCCCCACCACTAGCGGGACCTCCGGGGAGCTGTTTTTT	CASSPTTSGTSGELFF
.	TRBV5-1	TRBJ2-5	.	TGCGCCAGCAGCTTGGGACAAGCGGAACAAGAGACCCAGTACTTC	CASSLGQAEQETQYF
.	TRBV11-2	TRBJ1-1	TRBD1	TGTGCCAGCAGCACCCAACAGGGGACCACTGAAGCTTTCTTT	CASSTQQGTTEAFF
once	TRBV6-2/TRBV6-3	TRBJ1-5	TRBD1	TGTGCCAGCAGTTTCGGGGACAGTCTATTTCTATGGGTTGAACATTATAGCAATCAGCCCCAGCATTTT	CASSFGDSLFLWVEHYSNQPQHF
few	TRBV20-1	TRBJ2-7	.	TGCAGTGCTAAACTCTCCACCTACGAGCAGTACTTC	CSAKLSTYEQYF
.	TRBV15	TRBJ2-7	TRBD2	TGTGCCACCAGCAGAGAGAAGGGACTAGCTTACGAGCAGTACTTC	CATSREKGLAYEQYF
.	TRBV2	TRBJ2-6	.	TGTGCCAGCAGTGATACCCGGGGTGGGGCCAACGTCCTGACTTTC	CASSDTRGGANVLTF
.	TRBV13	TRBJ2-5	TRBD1	TGTGCCAGCAGCTGGGGGGACAGGGGGTACCAAGAGACCCAGTACTTC	CASSWGDRGYQETQYF
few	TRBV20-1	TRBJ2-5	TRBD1	TGCAGTCCTCAGGGGGCCCTCTCCAGGGAGACCCAGTACTTC	CSPQGALSRETQYF
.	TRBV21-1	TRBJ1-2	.	TGTGCCAGCAGCAACGGGACCAGGAACTATGGCTACACCTTC	CASSNGTRNYGYTF
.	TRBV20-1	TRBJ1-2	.	TGCACCACGACGGAGGGGTTTGATGGCTACACCTTC	CTTTEGFDGYTF
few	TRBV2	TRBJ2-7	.	TGTGCCAGCAGTGAAGCCCCGGGGGTCTACGAGCAGTACTTC	CASSEAPGVYEQYF
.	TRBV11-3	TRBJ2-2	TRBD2	TGTGCCAGCAGCCTGGGACTAGCGGGAGGAAACGGGGAGCTGTTTTTT	CASSLGLAGGNGELFF
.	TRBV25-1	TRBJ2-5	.	TGTGCCAGCAGGCCCGAGTGGGCTGAGACCCAGTACTTC	CASRPEWAETQYF
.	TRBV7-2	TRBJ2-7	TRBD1	TGTGCCAGCAGTCCTTTGACAGGGGTGGGCGAGCAGTACTTC	CASSPLTGVGEQYF
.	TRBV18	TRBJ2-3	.	TGTGCCAGCTCAAGGATGACAGGTGGAGCGCCCACAGATACGCAGTATTTT	CASSRMTGGAPTDTQYF
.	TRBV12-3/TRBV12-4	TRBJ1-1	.	TGTGCCAGCAGTACCGCCAATGAAGCTTTCTTT	CASSTANEAFF
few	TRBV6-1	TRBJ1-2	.	TGTGCCAGCAGTGAAGGTCCAGGGTCGAACTATGGCTACACCTTC	CASSEGPGSNYGYTF
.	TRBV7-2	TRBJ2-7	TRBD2	TGTGCCAGCAGCTTAGGGTTGACGGCTAGCGGCTACAAGGAGCAGTACTTC	CASSLGLTASGYKEQYF
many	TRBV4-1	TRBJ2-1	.	TGCGCCAGCAGCCTCCCCCCGAACTTAGTGGAGTTCTTC	CASSLPPNLVEFF
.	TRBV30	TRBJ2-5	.	TGTGCCTGGGCCTTCTGGGGGCGGCCACAAGAGACCCAGTACTTC	CAWAFWGRPQETQYF
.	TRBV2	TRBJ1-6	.	TGTGCCAGCACCATACTTTCAGGAAATTCACCCCTCCACTTT	CASTILSGNSPLHF
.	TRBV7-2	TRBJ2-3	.	TGTGCCAGCAGCTTAGCGGGAGGCCCAGATGCGCAGTATTTT	CASSLAGGPDAQYF
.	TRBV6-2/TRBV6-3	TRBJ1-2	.	TGTGCCAGCAGTTACGCGGCGGGGGATGGCTACACCTTC	CASSYAAGDGYTF
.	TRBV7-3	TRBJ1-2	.	TGTGCCAGCAGCTTAACGGGACCCGCGGCCAGGGGATCGGATGGCTACACCTTC	CASSLTGPAARGSDGYTF
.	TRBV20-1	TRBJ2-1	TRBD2	TGCAGTGCTAGTAGACTGGGGGGACTAGCGGGAGGGCCTGTCAATGAGCAGTTCTTC	CSASRLGGLAGGPVNEQFF
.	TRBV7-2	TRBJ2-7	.	TGTGCCAGCAGCTTAAGGTCTACCCCAGGAGGTGAGCAGTACTTC	CASSLRSTPGGEQYF
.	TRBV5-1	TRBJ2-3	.	TGCGCCAGCAGCTCGGGAGACTTCTACACAGATACGCAGTATTTT	CASSSGDFYTDTQYF
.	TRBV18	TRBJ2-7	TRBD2	TGTGCCAGCTCACCAAGCCCTAGCGGTCTAGCGTATTTGGTTTACGAGCAGTACTTC	CASSPSPSGLAYLVYEQYF
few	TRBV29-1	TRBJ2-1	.	TGCAGCGCCCTATTCGGGGGGCCCCACAATGAGCAGTTCTTC	CSALFGGPHNEQFF
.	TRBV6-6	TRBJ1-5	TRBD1	TGTGCCAGCACCATGGGACAGGGGGTTGGTAATCAGCCCCAGCATTTT	CASTMGQGVGNQPQHF
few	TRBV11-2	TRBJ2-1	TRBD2	TGTGCCAGCAGCTTAGGCTTCCGCGGGGGGGCCAATGAGCAGTTCTTC	CASSLGFRGGANEQFF
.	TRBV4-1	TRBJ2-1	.	TGCGCCAGCAGCCAAGATACCCCCCGATCGGGGCAGGGGCGTCTTAATGAGCAGTTCTTC	CASSQDTPRSGQGRLNEQFF
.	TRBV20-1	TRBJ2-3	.	TGCAGTGCTAGAGCCCCAGGGCCCGGCACAGATACGCAGTATTTT	CSARAPGPGTDTQYF
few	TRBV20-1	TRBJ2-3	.	TGCAGTGCAACCATTCTCCTCTCTGCGCAGTATTTT	CSATILLSAQYF
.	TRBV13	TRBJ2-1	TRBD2	TGTGCCAGCAGCATTCGGACTAGCGGGGCTCTCTACAATGAGCAGTTCTTC	CASSIRTSGALYNEQFF
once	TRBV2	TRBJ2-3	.	TGTGCCAGCAGTGAAGCGGGATGGTCAGATACGCAGTATTTT	CASSEAGWSDTQYF
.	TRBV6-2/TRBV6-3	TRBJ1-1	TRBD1	TGTGCCAGCAGTTCCTTTCAGGGGGCTGGCACTGAAGCTTTCTTT	CASSSFQGAGTEAFF
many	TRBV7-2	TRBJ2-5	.	TGTGCCAGCAGCCTCTTCCAAGAAGAGACCCAGTACTTC	CASSLFQEETQYF
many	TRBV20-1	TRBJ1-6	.	TGCAGTGCTAGCGCCACGGTAGCTTCACCCCTCCACTTT	CSASATVASPLHF
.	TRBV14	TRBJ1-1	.	TGTGCCAGCAGCCGCATGTCCGGTACTGAAGCTTTCTTT	CASSRMSGTEAFF